This T cell receptor (beta chain) was captured in a study of blood T cell repertoires in COVID-19. Study details: Acute and convalescent COVID-19 samples came from the United States, Italy and Spain. PBMCs, B-cell-depleted T cells, or T cells were the source of the cDNA or gDNA that made up the material.

Concerning this clone: A far larger clone is only one base removed, so a read error is likely.

Under the authors' procedure: Cell counts per sample came from amplifying reference gene primers. TCRdb's copy holds only in-frame clones and misses some; the assay was immunoSEQ multiplex PCR. The V and J calls and clone size are taken from that table; D and trimming were inferred from the DNA. Here the sample spans fewer than 85,000 clones, less than 80% being singletons. In germline, CDR1 is MDHEN, CDR2 SYDVKM. CDR3 length: 15 residues. The V and J ends lost 8 bases and 4 bases respectively, with 21 bases between them. The J gene is TRBJ2-7, the V gene TRBV28; D is perhaps TRBD2 (7 bases). The material sequenced was peripheral blood. The clonotype was recovered from a man in his sixties with active or convalescent COVID-19. This chain's CDR3 is CASLGGGGFPYEQYF. CDR3 sequence (DNA): TGTGCCAGCTTGGGGGGCGGGGGCTTCCCTTACGAGCAGTACTTC.